The 13 T cell receptor beta chains given below trace back to one sample, sequenced in a study of shared clonotypes between healthy human individuals. Here immunoSEQ multiplex PCR was the method, and the copy in TCRdb shows in-frame clones only, minus some. The data contain 1.5 million to 2.5 million clones, about 95% of them seen just once; the ten biggest clones take up 1.2%. As defined, naive CD8 cells were CD45RO-negative and positively selected for CCR7, with terminally differentiated effector memory CD45RA+ cells excluded. The sample consisted of naive CD8+ T cells sorted from blood. The receptors come from a man aged 18 to 29 in good health.

This clone came up a few times. The same CDR3 is also encoded by other DNA sequences in this sample. This chain joins TRBV27 and TRBJ1-6; D is undetermined. The V end was cut by 3 bases, the J end by 0 bases, with 6 bases between. There are 15 residues in the CDR3. Germline V gives CDR1 MNHEY, CDR2 SMNVEV (reference sequence). CDR3 coding DNA: TGTGCCAGCAGTTTGCGGGACTCCTATAATTCACCCCTCCACTTT. It specifies CASSLRDSYNSPLHF.

Turning to this clone: Other DNA variants within this sample encode the same CDR3. The gene calls are TRBV27 and TRBJ2-7; TRBD1 matches at 7 bases. This CDR3 has 13 residues. After removal of 4 bases from V and 4 bases from J, the junction contained 4 bases not matched to a gene. CDR1 and CDR2 (germline): MNHEY, SMNVEV (reference sequence). CDR3 protein: CASSSGQVYEQYF. The CDR3 nucleotides read TGTGCCAGCAGTTCAGGACAGGTTTACGAGCAGTACTTC.

The chain couples TRBV27 to TRBJ2-3, with TRBD2 matching over 10 bases. V was clipped by 5 bases and J by 4 bases; unmatched bases: 15. The germline CDR1 and CDR2 sequences are MNHEY and SMNVEV (reference sequence). The CDR3 has 18 amino acids. The CDR3 spells CASSPLWTSGKSPDTQYF. As DNA, the CDR3 is TGTGCCAGCAGTCCCCTATGGACTAGCGGAAAATCACCAGATACGCAGTATTTT.

The rearrangement links TRBV9 to TRBJ2-2; tentatively, D is TRBD2 (6 bases). Germline CDR1 is SGDLS and CDR2 is YYNGEE. The V end lost 4 bases, the J end lost 6 bases, and 13 bases lay between the germline ends. This CDR3 is 14 amino acids long. The CDR3 spells CASSPPVAAGELFF. The CDR3 bases are TGTGCCAGCAGCCCACCTGTAGCGGCCGGGGAGCTGTTTTTT. The full variable domain, completed using reference TRBV9 and TRBJ2-2, is DSGVTQTPKHLITATGQRVTLRCSPRSGDLSVYWYQQSLDQGLQFLIQYYNGEERAKGNILERFSAQQFPDLHSELNLSSLELGDSALYFCASSPPVAAGELFFGEGSRLTVL.

The genes are TRBV19 and TRBJ2-5, with TRBD1 identical over 10 bases. Germline trimming cut 5 bases from V and 3 bases from J; bases unmatched to any gene: 3. This CDR3 region has 14 residues. CDR1 is LNHDA, CDR2 SQIVND, per germline (reference sequence). CDR3: CASSFGTGEETQYF. The CDR3 DNA is TGTGCCAGTAGTTTTGGGACAGGGGAAGAGACCCAGTACTTC. The variable domain in full, completed from reference TRBV19 and TRBJ2-5, reads DGGITQSPKYLFRKEGQNVTLSCEQNLNHDAMYWYRQDPGQGLRLIYYSQIVNDFQKGDIAEGYSVSREKKESFPLTVTSAQKNPTAFYLCASSFGTGEETQYFGPGTRLLVL.

This chain links TRBV2 with TRBJ1-1, with 10 positions matching TRBD1. The CDR3 covers 16 residues. Germline CDR1 reads SNHLY; CDR2 reads FYNNEI. Trimming removed 6 bases from V and 0 bases from J; junction bases left unmatched: 7. The CDR3 DNA reads as TGTGCCAGCAGCCTGACAGGGGGCGAGATGAACACTGAAGCTTTCTTT. The encoded protein is CASSLTGGEMNTEAFF. Full variable domain (outside the CDR3, taken from reference TRBV2 and TRBJ1-1): EPEVTQTPSHQVTQMGQEVILRCVPISNHLYFYWYRQILGQKVEFLVSFYNNEISEKSEIFDDQFSVERPDGSNFTLKIRSTKLEDSAMYFCASSLTGGEMNTEAFFGQGTRLTVV.

In its sample, this clone was seen once. The chain employs TRBV13 and TRBJ2-7, with 9 positions matching TRBD2. Germline V gives CDR1 PRHDT, CDR2 FYEKMQ (reference sequence). V gave up 5 bases and J gave up 3 bases; unmatched junction bases: 5. The CDR3 length is 14 residues. The CDR3 DNA is TGTGCCAGCAGCCCCGGAGCGGGGGGCTACGAGCAGTACTTC. Its protein is CASSPGAGGYEQYF.

The chain links TRBV10-3 to TRBJ2-1, with D perhaps TRBD2 (5 bases). Trimming stripped 5 bases from V and 8 bases from J, with 10 bases between. CDR1 is ENHRY and CDR2 is SYGVKD in the germline V gene. The CDR3 has 12 amino acids. In nucleotides, the CDR3 is TGTGCCATCAGTCCGGGAATCTATGAGCAGTTCTTC. Its protein is CAISPGIYEQFF.

The chain employs TRBV11-2 and TRBJ2-3; no definite D call. The V end lost 5 bases, the J end lost 2 bases, and 5 bases lay between the germline ends. Germline assignment: CDR1 SGHAT and CDR2 FQNNGV. The CDR3 spans 12 residues. The CDR3 DNA reads as TGTGCCAGCAGCATGGACACAGATACGCAGTATTTT. This sequence encodes CASSMDTDTQYF.

The rearrangement joins TRBV30 to TRBJ1-6; D not certain. V was cut by 0 bases and J by 10 bases, with 10 bases left in between. CDR3 length equals 13 residues. The germline CDR1 and CDR2 sequences are GTSNPN and SVGIG (reference sequence). CDR3 sequence (DNA): TGTGCCTGGAGTGTTGTAAGTGGGTCACCCCTCCACTTT. Amino acid sequence: CAWSVVSGSPLHF. The full variable domain, in which reference TRBV30 and TRBJ1-6 provide the parts outside the CDR3, is SQTIHQWPATLVQPVGSPLSLECTVEGTSNPNLYWYRQAAGRGLQLLFYSVGIGQISSEVPQNLSASRPQDRQFILSSKKLLLSDSGFYLCAWSVVSGSPLHFGNGTRLTVT.

This clone occurred once. This chain links TRBV28 with TRBJ1-2; 7 bases align to TRBD1. The CDR3 contains 14 residues. CDR1 is MDHEN and CDR2 is SYDVKM in the germline V gene. The junction had 3 bases not matched to a gene; V was cut back by 2 bases and J by 3 bases. CDR3 bases: TGTGCCAGCAGTTTAAGGGGGCAGGACTATGGCTACACCTTC. It codes for CASSLRGQDYGYTF.

The chain employs TRBV27 and TRBJ1-4; D possibly corresponds to TRBD1 (5 bases). Trimming took off 2 bases at V and 8 bases at J, with 9 bases between the two ends. This CDR3 contains 13 residues. Germline V gives CDR1 MNHEY, CDR2 SMNVEV (reference sequence). The CDR3 protein is CASSLGAREKLFF. CDR3 nucleotide sequence: TGTGCCAGCAGTTTAGGGGCGAGGGAAAAACTGTTTTTT.

The chain recombines TRBV5-6 with TRBJ1-2, with D unclear. Germline-derived CDR1 and CDR2 are SGHDT and YYEEEE. V was trimmed by 0 bases and J by 8 bases, leaving 8 bases between them. CDR3 length equals 12 residues. The CDR3 sequence: CASSLDDNGYTF. CDR3 nucleotides: TGTGCCAGCAGCTTGGATGACAACGGCTACACCTTC.